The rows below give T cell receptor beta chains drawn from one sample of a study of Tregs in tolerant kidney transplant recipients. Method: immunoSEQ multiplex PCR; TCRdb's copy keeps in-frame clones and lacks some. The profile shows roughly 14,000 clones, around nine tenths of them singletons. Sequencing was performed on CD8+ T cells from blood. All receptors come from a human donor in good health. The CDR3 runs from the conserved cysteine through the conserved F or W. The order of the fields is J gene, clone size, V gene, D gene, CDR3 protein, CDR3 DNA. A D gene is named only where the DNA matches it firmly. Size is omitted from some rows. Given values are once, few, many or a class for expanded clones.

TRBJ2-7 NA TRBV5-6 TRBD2 CASRPPGGGPYEQYF TGTGCCAGCAGACCTCCGGGCGGGGGGCCCTACGAGCAGTACTTC
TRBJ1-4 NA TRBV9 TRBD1 CASSVRGGRDNEKLFF TGTGCCAGCAGCGTGAGAGGGGGCCGGGATAATGAAAAACTGTTTTTT
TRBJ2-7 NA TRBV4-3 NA CASSQDTSSYEQYF TGCGCCAGCAGCCAAGATACTAGCTCCTACGAGCAGTACTTC
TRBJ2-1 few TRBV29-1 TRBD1 CSGNQGVGEQFF TGCAGCGGAAACCAGGGGGTCGGTGAGCAGTTCTTC
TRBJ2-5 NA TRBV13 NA CASSANVEPGGDGTQYF TGTGCCAGCAGCGCAAACGTTGAACCAGGGGGGGACGGGACCCAGTACTTC
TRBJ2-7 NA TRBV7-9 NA CASSFGRTPYEQYF TGTGCCAGCAGCTTCGGCAGGACCCCCTACGAGCAGTACTTC
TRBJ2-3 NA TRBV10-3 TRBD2 CAISAGLAGPDTQYF TGTGCCATCAGTGCGGGACTAGCGGGGCCGGATACGCAGTATTTT
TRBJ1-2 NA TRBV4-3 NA CASSQDGPGGGYGYTF TGCGCCAGCAGCCAAGATGGACCGGGAGGAGGCTATGGCTACACCTTC
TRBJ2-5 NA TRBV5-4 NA CASSFMSTDGTPYF TGTGCCAGCAGCTTTATGAGTACTGACGGAACCCCGTACTTC
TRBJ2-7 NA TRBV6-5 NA CASSPSGTSLRGIF TGTGCCAGCAGTCCCTCTGGGACTTCGCTAAGGGGCATCTTC
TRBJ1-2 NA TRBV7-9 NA CASSSGQRSDGYTF TGTGCCAGCAGCTCAGGACAGCGGTCAGATGGCTACACCTTC
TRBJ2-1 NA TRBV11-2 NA CASSLVNNEQFF TGTGCCAGCAGCTTGGTCAACAATGAGCAGTTCTTC
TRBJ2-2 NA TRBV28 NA CASSLDSANTGELFF TGTGCCAGCAGCCTTGACAGTGCGAACACCGGGGAGCTGTTTTTT
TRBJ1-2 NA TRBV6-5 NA CASSPRTVNYGYTF TGTGCCAGCAGTCCCCGGACAGTGAACTATGGCTACACCTTC
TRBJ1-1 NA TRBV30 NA CAWSRVGDTEAFF TGTGCCTGGAGTCGAGTGGGGGACACTGAAGCTTTCTTT
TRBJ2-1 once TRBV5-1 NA CASSLRAVDEQFF TGCGCCAGCAGCTTGCGGGCTGTAGATGAGCAGTTCTTC
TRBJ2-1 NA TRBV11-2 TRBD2 CASSIAGGPVNEQFF TGTGCCAGCAGTATAGCGGGAGGGCCTGTCAATGAGCAGTTCTTC
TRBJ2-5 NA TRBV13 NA CASSLEEEETQYF TGTGCCAGCAGCTTAGAGGAAGAAGAGACCCAGTACTTC
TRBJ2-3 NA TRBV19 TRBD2 CASSIPFERGATDTQYF TGTGCCAGTAGTATCCCCTTCGAGCGGGGGGCCACAGATACGCAGTATTTT
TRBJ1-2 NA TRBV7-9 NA CASSLAPGGYYGYTF TGTGCCAGCAGCTTAGCTCCGGGGGGCTACTATGGCTACACCTTC
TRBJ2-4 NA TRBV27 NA CASSLRQVANIQYF TGTGCCAGCAGTTTAAGACAGGTTGCGAACATTCAGTACTTC
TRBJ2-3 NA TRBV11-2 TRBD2 CASSEGVAGGIPTDTQYF TGTGCCAGCAGCGAAGGGGTAGCGGGAGGGATACCCACAGATACGCAGTATTTT
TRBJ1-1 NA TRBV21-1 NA CASSKEGSTVNTEAFF TGTGCCAGCAGCAAAGAGGGTTCGACAGTGAACACTGAAGCTTTCTTT
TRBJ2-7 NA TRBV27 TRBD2 CASSFRGEGVEQYF TGTGCCAGCAGTTTCCGAGGGGAGGGAGTCGAGCAGTACTTC
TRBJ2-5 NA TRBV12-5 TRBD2 CASGLASGQETQYF TGTGCTAGTGGTTTGGCTAGCGGACAAGAGACCCAGTACTTC
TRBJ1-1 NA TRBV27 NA CASTLSVGTEAFF TGTGCCAGCACTCTCTCAGTGGGCACTGAAGCTTTCTTT
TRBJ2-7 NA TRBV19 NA CASSIDFGDAYEQYF TGTGCCAGTAGTATAGATTTCGGGGACGCCTACGAGCAGTACTTC
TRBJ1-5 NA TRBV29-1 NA CSVLDRNDQPQHF TGCAGCGTCCTAGACAGGAATGATCAGCCCCAGCATTTT
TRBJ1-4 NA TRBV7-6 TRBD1 CASSLGTGGKEKLFF TGTGCCAGCAGCTTAGGTACAGGGGGCAAGGAAAAACTGTTTTTT
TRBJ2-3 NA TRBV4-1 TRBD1 CASSGTGSTSDTQYF TGCGCCAGCAGCGGGACAGGGTCAACTTCTGATACGCAGTATTTT
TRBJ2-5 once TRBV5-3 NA CARIAQYF TGTGCCAGAATAGCCCAGTACTTC
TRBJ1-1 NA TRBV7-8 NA CASSLDTDLNTEAFF TGTGCCAGCAGCTTAGATACAGACTTGAACACTGAAGCTTTCTTT
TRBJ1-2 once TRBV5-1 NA CASSRGNGYTF TGCGCCAGCAGCAGGGGAAATGGCTACACCTTC
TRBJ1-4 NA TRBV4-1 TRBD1 CASSAQGETNEKLFF TGCGCCAGCAGCGCACAGGGGGAAACTAATGAAAAACTGTTTTTT
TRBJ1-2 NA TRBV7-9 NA CASSSLSEIYGYTF TGTGCCAGCAGCTCCCTGTCCGAGATCTATGGCTACACCTTC
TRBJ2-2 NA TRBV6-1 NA CASKANPGELFF TGTGCCAGCAAGGCTAACCCCGGGGAGCTGTTTTTT